These T cell receptor beta chains were read from a single sample in a study of cytomegalovirus exposure and HLA in healthy donors. Sequenced by immunoSEQ multiplex PCR; TCRdb stores in-frame clones only, minus some. The sample records 200,000 to 250,000 clones, 85% being singletons. The sequencing sample was made of PBMCs. The receptor set was obtained from a human donor in good health. The CDR3 runs from the conserved cysteine through the conserved F or W. The order of the fields is J gene, V gene, D gene, clone size, CDR3 DNA, CDR3 protein. D genes are given only for firm matches. Not every row has a clone size; where given, it reads once, few, many or a size class.

>TRBJ2-1|TRBV19|TRBD2|.
TGTGCCAGTAGTATTTATTCCCTAGCGGACTCCAATGAGCAGTTCTTC
CASSIYSLADSNEQFF
>TRBJ2-7|TRBV6-5|.|.
TGTGCCAGCAATCCCATAGCCGCTTCCTACGAGCAGTACTTC
CASNPIAASYEQYF
>TRBJ2-2|TRBV19|.|.
TGTGCCAGTAGTTCGGGACACAACACCGGGGAGCTGTTTTTT
CASSSGHNTGELFF
>TRBJ1-2|TRBV18|.|.
TGTGCCAGCTCACCGGCAGGGCAACCAAAGGACTATGGCTACACCTTC
CASSPAGQPKDYGYTF
>TRBJ2-7|TRBV5-4|.|.
TGTGCCAGCAGCTTGCATCCGGGTAAATCCTACGAGCAGTACTTC
CASSLHPGKSYEQYF
>TRBJ2-3|TRBV2|.|.
TGTGCCAGCAGTGCCGTCGATACGCAGTATTTT
CASSAVDTQYF
>TRBJ1-1|TRBV18|.|.
TGTGCCAGCTCACCAAGTTCTAGCACTGAAGCTTTCTTT
CASSPSSSTEAFF
>TRBJ2-1|TRBV10-2|TRBD1|.
TGCGCCAGCCTTACAGGGGGCCTTTCGCATGAGCAGTTCTTC
CASLTGGLSHEQFF
>TRBJ2-2|TRBV9|.|.
TGTGCCAGCAGCGTATTACCTCCCGGGGCCGGGGAGCTGTTTTTT
CASSVLPPGAGELFF
>TRBJ2-1|TRBV18|.|.
TGTGCCAGCTCACCACCGAGCGGACTGGTGGATGAGCAGTTCTTC
CASSPPSGLVDEQFF
>TRBJ2-1|TRBV14|TRBD2|.
TGTGCCAGCAGCCCGAGGACTAGCGGGGATTACAATGAGCAGTTCTTC
CASSPRTSGDYNEQFF
>TRBJ1-1|TRBV27|.|.
TGTGCCAGCAGTTTATCGAGACAGACCATGAACACTGAAGCTTTCTTT
CASSLSRQTMNTEAFF
>TRBJ2-7|TRBV23-1|.|.
TGCGCCAGCAGTCCTGTGGCCCACGAGCAGTACTTC
CASSPVAHEQYF
>TRBJ2-7|TRBV13|TRBD2|.
TGTGCCAGCAGCTCCTCAGGGACTAGCGGGAAATGGTCGGAAGAGCAGTACTTC
CASSSSGTSGKWSEEQYF
>TRBJ2-3|TRBV4-1|TRBD2|.
TGCGCCAGCAGCCAAAGAGGGGGACTAGCGGGCACAGATACGCAGTATTTT
CASSQRGGLAGTDTQYF
>TRBJ2-7|TRBV28|.|.
TGTGCCAGCAGTCTACCGACTCCTCAAAGCTCCTACGAGCAGTACTTC
CASSLPTPQSSYEQYF
>TRBJ1-5|TRBV19|.|.
TGTGCCAGTAGTATGGTTCTTGGAGGGCCCCAGCATTTT
CASSMVLGGPQHF
>TRBJ1-1|TRBV25-1|.|.
TGTGCCAGCAGTGAATCAATGTCTGGGCACACTGAAGCTTTCTTT
CASSESMSGHTEAFF
>TRBJ2-1|TRBV7-3|.|.
TGTGCCAGCAGCGCCCAAGGACTGGATTCTAATGAGCAGTTCTTC
CASSAQGLDSNEQFF
>TRBJ2-7|TRBV19|.|.
TGTGCCAGTAGCGACAGTTCAGACATCCGCTACGAGCAGTACTTC
CASSDSSDIRYEQYF
>TRBJ2-7|TRBV2|TRBD1|.
TGTGCCAGCAGTGCGGGACAGGGTACCTCCTACGAGCAGTACTTC
CASSAGQGTSYEQYF
>TRBJ2-3|TRBV29-1|TRBD1|.
TGCAGCGCCGGACAGGCCATCACAGATACGCAGTATTTT
CSAGQAITDTQYF
>TRBJ1-5|TRBV12-5|.|few
TGTGCTAGTGGCTCCTCGGGTCAGCCCCAGCATTTT
CASGSSGQPQHF
>TRBJ2-3|TRBV2|TRBD1|.
TGTGCCACCGTCCGGACAGGGCGGACAGATACGCAGTATTTT
CATVRTGRTDTQYF
>TRBJ2-7|TRBV4-3|.|.
TGCGCCAGCAGCCAAGACTATCCCGCGGGCCACAAGGCACCCGAGCAGTACTTC
CASSQDYPAGHKAPEQYF
>TRBJ1-5|TRBV6-6|TRBD1|once
TGTGCCAGCAGTCATGCTCGACAGGGGGGTAATCAGCCCCAGCATTTT
CASSHARQGGNQPQHF
>TRBJ2-2|TRBV6-1|TRBD2|.
TGTGCCAGCAGAGTTAGCGGGGGGAACACCGGGGAGCTGTTTTTT
CASRVSGGNTGELFF
>TRBJ1-2|TRBV18|TRBD1|once
TGTGCCAGCTCACTCCGGACAGGGGGTATAGACTATGGCTACACCTTC
CASSLRTGGIDYGYTF
>TRBJ2-3|TRBV4-1|TRBD1|.
TGCGCCAGCAGCCAAAACAGGGGATCCACAGATACGCAGTATTTT
CASSQNRGSTDTQYF
>TRBJ2-5|TRBV5-4|.|.
TGTGCCAGCAGCGAGCCAATAGCGGAAGAGACCCAGTACTTC
CASSEPIAEETQYF
>TRBJ1-3|TRBV4-1|TRBD1|.
TGCGCCAGCAGCCAGGTCTTCAGGGGGCAACGAAACACCATATATTTT
CASSQVFRGQRNTIYF
>TRBJ2-1|TRBV7-8|.|once
TGTGCCAGCAGCCCCCGTACGGGAGATGTCTACAATGAGCAGTTCTTC
CASSPRTGDVYNEQFF
>TRBJ2-3|TRBV7-9|.|once
TGTGCCAGCAGCTTACGTCACACGGGAGAGAGAACAGATACGCAGTATTTT
CASSLRHTGERTDTQYF
>TRBJ2-3|TRBV4-2|TRBD1|.
TGTGCCAGCAGCCAAGGACAGGGGGCCCCAGATACGCAGTATTTT
CASSQGQGAPDTQYF
>TRBJ2-3|TRBV4-3|.|.
TGCGCCAGCAGCCAAGATCGGAGCCGGGATACGCAGTATTTT
CASSQDRSRDTQYF
>TRBJ2-1|TRBV5-4|TRBD2|.
TGTGCCAGCAGCCCGCCATCGGGGACTAGCCATCAGTTCTTC
CASSPPSGTSHQFF
>TRBJ2-7|TRBV27|TRBD1|.
TGTGCCAGCAGGACAGGGGGCGAGCAGTACTTC
CASRTGGEQYF
>TRBJ1-5|TRBV5-1|TRBD1|.
TGCGCCAGCAGCACGACAGGGGATAGCAATCAGCCCCAGCATTTT
CASSTTGDSNQPQHF
>TRBJ2-5|TRBV14|.|.
TGTGCCAGCAACTCCCGCGCGGGACAGCCTCCCGAGACCCAGTACTTC
CASNSRAGQPPETQYF
>TRBJ1-5|TRBV7-2|.|.
TGTGCCAGCAGCGGACAGTACAATCAGCCCCAGCATTTT
CASSGQYNQPQHF
>TRBJ2-3|TRBV4-3|TRBD2|.
TGCGCCAGCAGCCAAGCAGGGGGACTAGCGGGAGGAGTTAAAGATACGCAGTATTTT
CASSQAGGLAGGVKDTQYF
>TRBJ1-1|TRBV15|.|.
TGTGCCACCAAGGGACTGGCGAACACTGAAGCTTTCTTT
CATKGLANTEAFF
>TRBJ2-3|TRBV19|TRBD1|.
TGTGCCAGTAGTATAGGTAGGGGGCGTGATACGCAGTATTTT
CASSIGRGRDTQYF
>TRBJ2-7|TRBV6-5|.|once
TGTGCCAGCAGACCGGGACTGGAATCCTACGAGCAGTACTTC
CASRPGLESYEQYF
>TRBJ2-5|TRBV7-2|.|few
TGTGCCAGCAGCTTCGGACTGCCAGAGACCCAGTACTTC
CASSFGLPETQYF
>TRBJ1-2|TRBV7-6|.|.
TGTGCCAGCAGCTTACGGCCGGACGGGAAAGGTGGCTACACCTTC
CASSLRPDGKGGYTF
>TRBJ2-7|TRBV7-6|.|.
TGTGCCAGCAGCTTAAGAGGAGGGGGCCCCTCCTACGAGCAGTACTTC
CASSLRGGGPSYEQYF
>TRBJ2-5|TRBV5-6|.|.
TGTGCCAGCAGCTTGGGGTCTAGGGGGTACCAAGAGACCCAGTACTTC
CASSLGSRGYQETQYF
>TRBJ2-7|TRBV27|TRBD1|.
TGTGCCAGCAAAAGACAGGGGGAGGGATGGGAGCAGTACTTC
CASKRQGEGWEQYF
>TRBJ2-6|TRBV30|.|.
TGTGCCTGGAGAAGGGGGGGGGCCAACGTCCTGCCTTTC
CAWRRGGANVLPF